These 25 T cell receptor beta chains originate from one sample sequenced in a study of identical twins. TCRdb reanalysed the 5' RACE reads using MiXCR and keeps one entry per CDR3 protein. The sample lists a few hundred thousand distinct CDR3 sequences, more than 6.5% seen once, with 2% to 2.5% in the top ten. The same data also contributed to another study, on yellow fever vaccine responses in identical twins.

The material sequenced was memory (CD45RO+) T cells sorted from blood. The origin of the receptors is a woman between 18 and 29 years old in good health.

The CDR3 DNA reads TGCGCCAGCAGCTTTGACTCAGATACGCAGTATTTT. Residues: CASSFDSDTQYF. The chain uses TRBV5-1 and TRBJ2-3; the D is unclear. Germline CDR1 and CDR2: SGHRS and YFSETQ. CDR3 length equals 12 residues. V lost 2 bases, J lost 4 bases, and 5 bases lay in between. Combining the CDR3 with reference TRBV5-1 and TRBJ2-3 gives the whole variable domain KAGVTQTPRYLIKTRGQQVTLSCSPISGHRSVSWYQQTPGQGLQFLFEYFSETQRNKGNFPGRFSGRQFSNSRSEMNVSTLELGDSALYLCASSFDSDTQYFGPGTRLTVL.

The chain is built from TRBV5-6 and TRBJ2-2; D might be TRBD1 (6 bases). This CDR3 contains 14 residues. V lost 5 bases, J lost 2 bases, and 10 bases lay in between. Germline loops: CDR1 SGHDT, CDR2 YYEEEE. This CDR3 reads CASRGAVNTGELFF. For the CDR3, the DNA is TGTGCCAGCAGGGGGGCAGTCAACACCGGGGAGCTGTTTTTT.

This clonotype has a count of ten or more. This chain connects TRBV10-3 to TRBJ1-4; the D is unclear. This CDR3 spans 12 amino acids. The germline CDR1 and CDR2 sequences are ENHRY and SYGVKD. V gave up 5 bases and J gave up 7 bases, with 8 bases separating them. The CDR3 loop is CAISLTGEKLFF. CDR3 nucleotide sequence: TGTGCCATCAGTTTGACCGGTGAAAAACTGTTTTTT.

The chain joins TRBV2 to TRBJ2-7; 8 nucleotides align to TRBD1. Germline-derived CDR1 and CDR2 are SNHLY and FYNNEI. The CDR3 has 14 residues. The V gene end was trimmed by 6 bases and the J gene end by 0 bases; junction bases not matched to a gene: 4. The CDR3 sequence is CASSRDRSSYEQYV. As DNA, the CDR3 is TGTGCCAGCAGCCGGGACAGGAGCTCCTACGAGCAGTACGTC.

In this sample, this clonotype turned up a few times. The V and J genes are TRBV3-1 and TRBJ1-2; no firm D call. CDR1 LGHDT and CDR2 YNNKEL come from the germline V gene (reference sequence). With 1 base removed from V and 1 base from J, the gap between germline ends came to 13 bases. The CDR3 runs 16 residues. The CDR3 region is CASSQGRTQVNYGYTF. The CDR3 DNA reads TGTGCCAGCAGCCAAGGGAGAACTCAGGTTAACTATGGCTACACCTTC.

This chain uses TRBV5-1 with TRBJ2-3, with 7 positions matching TRBD1. Trimming cost V 1 base and J 5 bases; bases outside gene matches: 1. Germline assignment: CDR1 SGHRS and CDR2 YFSETQ. This CDR3 comprises 13 residues. CDR3 sequence (DNA): TGCGCCAGCAGCTTGACAGGGGTAGATACGCAGTATTTT. It specifies CASSLTGVDTQYF.

The chain combines TRBV9 with TRBJ1-1; D perhaps matches TRBD1 (5 bases). Deletions cut 3 bases from V and 1 base from J, with 13 bases between. The CDR3 runs to 15 residues. The germline gives CDR1 SGDLS, CDR2 YYNGEE. This CDR3 reads CASSATGTENTEAFF. DNA of the CDR3: TGTGCCAGCAGCGCGACTGGGACGGAGAACACTGAAGCTTTCTTT.

This clonotype has more than one count but fewer than ten. This chain joins TRBV7-3 and TRBJ2-3; no firm D call. The ends were cut back, 5 bases at V and 2 bases at J, with 8 bases in the middle. Germline V gene sequence: CDR1 SGHTA, CDR2 FQGTGA. The CDR3 sequence is 13 residues long. For the CDR3, the DNA is TGTGCCAGCAGCAGGGCCATCACAGATACGCAGTATTTT. Translated: CASSRAITDTQYF. Filled out from reference TRBV7-3 and TRBJ2-3, the complete variable domain reads GAGVSQTPSNKVTEKGKYVELRCDPISGHTALYWYRQSLGQGPEFLIYFQGTGAADDSGLPNDRFFAVRPEGSVSTLKIQRTERGDSAVYLCASSRAITDTQYFGPGTRLTVL.

This clonotype was recorded at least ten times. V gene TRBV20-1 combines with J gene TRBJ1-5; 10 positions match TRBD1. CDR3 length equals 14 residues. With 4 bases clipped from V and 6 bases from J, the junction kept 6 bases outside the gene matches. Germline-derived CDR1 and CDR2 are DFQATT and SNEGSKA (reference sequence). In DNA form, the CDR3 reads TGCAGTGCTACCCCCGACAGGGGGCCTCAGCCCCAGCATTTT. Its translation is CSATPDRGPQPQHF.

The rearrangement joins TRBV6-1 to TRBJ2-1; TRBD1 agrees at 8 bases. Germline assignment: CDR1 MNHNS and CDR2 SASEGT. V gave up 6 bases and J gave up 5 bases; unmatched junction bases: 9. This CDR3 contains 15 residues. Here the CDR3 reads CASRAGTGRNNEQFF. The CDR3 bases are TGTGCCAGCAGAGCCGGGACAGGAAGAAACAATGAGCAGTTCTTC.

This chain uses TRBV9 with TRBJ2-2; 9 positions match TRBD2. The junction had 3 bases not matched to a gene; V was cut back by 3 bases and J by 0 bases. This CDR3 contains 16 residues. Germline V lookup: CDR1 SGDLS, CDR2 YYNGEE. CDR3 in DNA: TGTGCCAGCAGCGCACTAGCGGGTTCGAACACCGGGGAGCTGTTTTTT. Protein: CASSALAGSNTGELFF.

This clonotype was observed many times. This chain uses TRBV7-8 with TRBJ2-1; 7 nucleotides line up with TRBD2. Germline lookup yields CDR1 SGHVS and CDR2 FQNEAQ. This CDR3 is 15 amino acids long. With V trimmed by 4 bases and J by 3 bases, 6 bases remained unmatched. CDR3 sequence: CASSSQRGYYNEQFF. The CDR3 DNA sequence: TGTGCCAGCAGCTCGCAGCGGGGATACTACAATGAGCAGTTCTTC.

This chain's CDR3 is CSARSDNTEAFF. Here the CDR3 DNA reads TGCAGTGCTAGATCGGACAACACTGAAGCTTTCTTT. This chain joins TRBV20-1 and TRBJ1-1, with D unresolved. Germline V gene sequence: CDR1 DFQATT, CDR2 SNEGSKA (reference sequence). The CDR3 is 12 amino acids. V was pared by 2 bases and J by 2 bases, with 6 bases between.

The sample holds many counts of this clonotype. The V call is TRBV5-1, the J call TRBJ2-7; 10 bases agree with TRBD1. This CDR3 region has 16 residues. Germline V gene lookup returns CDR1 SGHRS and CDR2 YFSETQ. V gave up 4 bases and J gave up 2 bases; unmatched junction bases: 9. The CDR3 here is CASSPDRGRVPYEQYF. CDR3 coding DNA: TGCGCCAGCAGCCCTGACAGGGGGCGAGTCCCCTACGAGCAGTACTTC.

This clonotype was recorded many times. The chain carries TRBV7-9 and TRBJ2-3, with 7 nucleotides matching TRBD2. Germline loops: CDR1 SEHNR, CDR2 FQNEAQ (reference sequence). After removal of 3 bases from V and 4 bases from J, the junction contained 7 bases not matched to a gene. This CDR3 comprises 15 residues. DNA for the CDR3: TGTGCCAGCAGCTTCGGCGGGGGACGGCCAGATACGCAGTATTTT. Translated, it gives CASSFGGGRPDTQYF.

This clonotype appeared many times. The chain recombines TRBV6-1 with TRBJ2-7; maybe TRBD1 (6 bases). The V gene lost 6 bases and the J gene lost 2 bases, with 14 bases spanning the gap. The CDR3 has 14 residues. CDR1 MNHNS and CDR2 SASEGT come from the germline V gene. The CDR3, as DNA: TGTGCCAGCAGCACAGGGACACGAACCTACGAGCAGTACGTC. It translates to CASSTGTRTYEQYV.

The chain recombines TRBV20-1 with TRBJ2-3, with 9 bases that match TRBD2. CDR1 and CDR2 from the germline V gene are DFQATT and SNEGSKA (reference sequence). The junction had 10 bases not matched to a gene; V was cut back by 0 bases and J by 0 bases. CDR3 size: 18 residues. The CDR3 is CSARDPSGVETSTDTQYF. CDR3 DNA sequence: TGCAGTGCTAGAGATCCTAGCGGGGTAGAAACTAGCACAGATACGCAGTATTTT.

This clonotype came up many times. The chain joins TRBV5-1 to TRBJ2-3, with 8 bases identical to TRBD2. Germline CDR1 is SGHRS and CDR2 is YFSETQ. V lost 1 base to trimming and J lost 4 bases; unmatched junction nucleotides: 14. This CDR3 spans 18 amino acids. As DNA, the CDR3 is TGCGCCAGCAGCTTGCAGTATAGCGGGGCCCTCTGGGCAGATACGCAGTATTTT. Translation: CASSLQYSGALWADTQYF.

The table lists this clonotype with a few counts. This chain connects TRBV28 to TRBJ1-1; D perhaps matches TRBD1 (6 bases). Germline CDR1 is MDHEN and CDR2 is SYDVKM. The CDR3 is 15 amino acids. The V gene lost 5 bases and the J gene lost 1 base, with 14 bases spanning the gap. CDR3 DNA sequence: TGTGCCAGCAGTAAACAGGGTGCCGGGAACACTGAAGCTTTCTTT. It is translated as CASSKQGAGNTEAFF.

The V gene is TRBV7-8, the J gene TRBJ2-1; 9 nucleotides match TRBD2. V dropped 0 bases and J dropped 1; count of bases not matched to a gene: 4. The CDR3 runs to 17 residues. Looked up from germline, CDR1 is SGHVS and CDR2 is FQNEAQ. The CDR3 spells CASSLALTSGSYNEQFF. CDR3 nucleotide sequence: TGTGCCAGCAGCTTAGCGCTGACTAGCGGATCCTACAATGAGCAGTTCTTC.

A remark on this clonotype: This is likely a read error, given that the CDR3 carries no conserved phenylalanine or tryptophan at its end. J is TRBJ2-1 and V is TRBV27; 13 nucleotides align to TRBD2. The CDR3 totals 19 residues. The V gene end was trimmed by 5 bases and the J gene end by 1 base; junction bases not matched to a gene: 11. Germline values: CDR1 MNHEY, CDR2 SMNVEV (reference sequence). The DNA for the CDR3 is TGTGCCAGCAGTCGGACTAGCGGGAGCCATTCGATATCCTACAATGAGCAGTTCCTC. This sequence encodes CASSRTSGSHSISYNEQFL.

This clonotype was observed many times. The gene calls are TRBV7-9 and TRBJ2-1; D gene ambiguous. The CDR3 runs to 12 residues. Trimming shortened V by 7 bases and J by 4 bases, and 8 bases separated the two germline ends. Germline V CDR1 and CDR2: SEHNR, FQNEAQ (reference sequence). The DNA for the CDR3 is TGTGCCAGCAAGGGCGGTTACAATGAGCAGTTCTTC. As protein: CASKGGYNEQFF.

This clonotype was counted ten times or more. The CDR3 protein is CASRGKLSSTDTQYF. CDR3 bases: TGTGCCAGCAGGGGTAAACTTTCTAGCACAGATACGCAGTATTTT. The rearrangement uses TRBV2 and TRBJ2-3, with D uncertain. CDR1 and CDR2 from the germline V gene are SNHLY and FYNNEI. The ends were cut back, 6 bases at V and 0 bases at J, with 13 bases in the middle. CDR3 length equals 15 residues.

The V and J genes are TRBV6-1 and TRBJ2-2; 7 bases agree with TRBD2. Germline V gene data show CDR1 as MNHNS and CDR2 as SASEGT. V lost 0 bases, J lost 6 bases, and 4 bases stayed unmatched. There are 15 residues in the CDR3. CDR3 DNA sequence: TGTGCCAGCAGTGAAGCGCTGGGAGGGGCCGGGGAGCTGTTTTTT. It is translated as CASSEALGGAGELFF.

In this sample, this clonotype turned up a few times. V and J are TRBV12-3 or TRBV12-4 and TRBJ2-5, with 14 positions matching TRBD2. Germline trimming cut 6 bases from V and 4 bases from J; bases unmatched to any gene: 4. This CDR3 spans 15 amino acids. The CDR3 region has the DNA TGTGCCAGCAGCCGACTAGCGGGGGGGCGAGAGACCCAGTACTTC. Translated: CASSRLAGGRETQYF.